This is a list of T cell receptor beta chains from one sample in a study of cytomegalovirus exposure and HLA in healthy donors. Profiling relied on immunoSEQ multiplex PCR, and the TCRdb table lists in-frame clones only, not all of them. The sample holds about 190,000 clones, roughly 79% seen once. The sample comprised PBMCs. These receptors originate from a young woman in good health and CMV-seronegative. Each CDR3 is given with its conserved first and last residue. The D gene is left open where the match is weak. Some rows have no size entry. The others give once, few or many, or a class for an expanded clone.

NA	TRBV7-2	TRBJ2-1	NA	CASSPRRGHEQFF	TGTGCCAGCAGCCCACGGCGGGGGCATGAGCAGTTCTTC
once	TRBV7-6	TRBJ2-7	NA	CASSSNSYEQYF	TGTGCCAGCAGCTCTAACTCCTACGAGCAGTACTTC
NA	TRBV27	TRBJ2-7	TRBD1	CASSLGTGGHEQYF	TGTGCCAGCAGTTTAGGGACAGGGGGCCACGAGCAGTACTTC
NA	TRBV6-5	TRBJ1-5	TRBD1	CASSLGQNQPQHF	TGTGCCAGCAGCCTGGGACAGAATCAGCCCCAGCATTTT
few	TRBV14	TRBJ2-1	TRBD2	CASSQERGGGHEQFF	TGTGCCAGCAGCCAAGAGCGGGGGGGCGGCCATGAGCAGTTCTTC
NA	TRBV6-1	TRBJ1-4	NA	CASWGRGNEKLFF	TGTGCCAGCTGGGGTAGGGGGAATGAAAAACTGTTTTTT
NA	TRBV2	TRBJ2-1	NA	CASTNERSYNEQFF	TGTGCCAGCACTAATGAGCGGTCTTACAATGAGCAGTTCTTC
NA	TRBV7-9	TRBJ1-1	NA	CASRQFQATEAFF	TGTGCCAGCAGGCAATTTCAGGCCACTGAAGCTTTCTTT
few	TRBV30	TRBJ2-3	TRBD2	CAWGSGRGADTQYF	TGTGCCTGGGGTAGCGGGAGGGGCGCAGATACGCAGTATTTT
NA	TRBV7-9	TRBJ1-5	NA	CASSFDSGAYQPQHF	TGTGCCAGCAGCTTCGATTCAGGGGCATATCAGCCCCAGCATTTT
NA	TRBV4-1	TRBJ2-3	NA	CASSQAGHTDTQYF	TGCGCCAGCAGCCAAGCAGGGCACACAGATACGCAGTATTTT
NA	TRBV28	TRBJ1-1	NA	CASSFLRTAEAFF	TGTGCCAGCAGTTTCCTTAGGACAGCTGAAGCTTTCTTT
NA	TRBV10-3	TRBJ2-7	TRBD2	CAISAGTSVYEQYF	TGTGCCATCAGTGCAGGGACTAGCGTATACGAGCAGTACTTC
once	TRBV30	TRBJ1-2	NA	CAWESRGSANGYTF	TGTGCCTGGGAAAGCAGGGGTAGTGCTAATGGCTACACCTTC
NA	TRBV4-2	TRBJ1-4	TRBD1	CASSPGGARDNEKLFF	TGTGCCAGCAGCCCAGGGGGCGCGAGAGATAATGAAAAACTGTTTTTT
NA	TRBV21-1	TRBJ2-7	NA	CASSILLGLAYYEQYF	TGTGCCAGCAGCATACTATTGGGACTAGCGTACTACGAGCAGTACTTC
NA	TRBV28	TRBJ1-5	TRBD1	CASSPQDRGGRQPQHF	TGTGCCAGCAGTCCTCAGGACAGGGGAGGACGTCAGCCCCAGCATTTT
NA	TRBV7-2	TRBJ2-1	TRBD1	CASSQEDGQGYNEQFF	TGTGCCAGCAGCCAAGAGGACGGACAGGGCTACAATGAGCAGTTCTTC
NA	TRBV11-2	TRBJ2-5	TRBD2	CASSLARLAGNPETQYF	TGTGCCAGCAGCTTAGCTCGACTAGCGGGAAATCCAGAGACCCAGTACTTC
NA	TRBV18	TRBJ2-7	TRBD2	CASSPWLAGAYEQYF	TGTGCCAGCTCACCTTGGCTAGCGGGAGCGTACGAGCAGTACTTC
NA	TRBV10-3	TRBJ1-1	NA	CATSETAGLSEAFF	TGTGCCACCTCCGAGACAGCCGGTCTCTCTGAAGCTTTCTTT
NA	TRBV27	TRBJ2-7	NA	CASSSNLGGHYEQYF	TGTGCCAGCAGTTCCAACCTAGGAGGGCACTACGAGCAGTACTTC
NA	TRBV4-1	TRBJ2-1	TRBD2	CASSLGGSSGDGEQFF	TGCGCCAGCAGCCTGGGGGGGTCTAGCGGGGACGGTGAGCAGTTCTTC
few	TRBV19	TRBJ1-4	NA	CASLGNDFPTTNEKLFF	TGTGCCAGTCTCGGCAATGATTTTCCGACTACTAATGAAAAACTGTTTTTT
NA	TRBV5-1	TRBJ2-7	NA	CASSKDSVTYEQYF	TGCGCCAGCAGCAAGGACAGTGTCACCTACGAGCAGTACTTC
NA	TRBV30	TRBJ2-5	TRBD2	CAWSFGTSGEQYF	TGTGCCTGGAGTTTCGGGACTAGCGGGGAGCAGTACTTC
NA	TRBV10-2	TRBJ1-1	NA	CAIRSGGVNTEAFF	TGCGCCATCAGGAGCGGGGGGGTTAACACTGAAGCTTTCTTT
NA	TRBV5-1	TRBJ2-3	TRBD2	CASSLASGTLTDTQYF	TGCGCCAGCAGCTTGGCTAGCGGGACCCTCACAGATACGCAGTATTTT
NA	TRBV6-5	TRBJ1-6	TRBD1	CASSYGTGLNSPLHF	TGTGCCAGCAGTTACGGGACAGGATTAAATTCACCCCTCCACTTT
NA	TRBV10-2	TRBJ2-1	TRBD2	CASSVAGQVLNEQFF	TGCGCCAGCAGCGTAGCGGGTCAGGTGCTCAATGAGCAGTTCTTC
NA	TRBV6-1	TRBJ2-7	NA	CASSEVSVWEQYF	TGTGCCAGCAGTGAAGTGAGTGTGTGGGAGCAGTACTTC
few	TRBV5-4	TRBJ2-1	TRBD1	CASSRQGGEQFF	TGTGCCAGCAGCCGACAGGGCGGTGAGCAGTTCTTC
NA	TRBV5-6	TRBJ2-7	NA	CASSTSVGYEQYF	TGTGCCAGCAGCACAAGTGTTGGCTACGAGCAGTACTTC
few	TRBV9	TRBJ1-4	NA	CASSIQGSVNEKLFF	TGTGCCAGCAGCATCCAGGGGAGTGTAAATGAAAAACTGTTTTTT
NA	TRBV6-6	TRBJ2-5	TRBD1	CASSYGVRTGEVKYF	TGTGCCAGCAGTTACGGGGTTCGGACAGGGGAAGTAAAGTACTTC
NA	TRBV5-1	TRBJ1-1	TRBD1	CASSYQGVGTEAFF	TGCGCCAGCAGCTACCAGGGGGTCGGCACTGAAGCTTTCTTT
NA	TRBV15	TRBJ2-3	NA	CATSRSRLVTDTQYF	TGTGCCACCAGCAGATCTCGGTTAGTGACAGATACGCAGTATTTT
NA	TRBV28	TRBJ1-2	TRBD1	CASRHTRTGIYGYTF	TGTGCCAGCAGACATACCCGGACAGGGATCTATGGCTACACCTTC
NA	TRBV6-1	TRBJ2-1	TRBD2	CASSEGRETSRLGEQFF	TGTGCCAGCAGTGAGGGGCGAGAGACTAGCCGCCTCGGGGAGCAGTTCTTC
once	TRBV19	TRBJ1-5	TRBD1	CASRRTGVSNQPQHF	TGTGCCAGTAGGCGGACAGGAGTGAGCAATCAGCCCCAGCATTTT
NA	TRBV29-1	TRBJ2-1	NA	CSESTGSSYNEQFF	TGCAGCGAATCCACAGGGAGCTCCTACAATGAGCAGTTCTTC
few	TRBV9	TRBJ1-4	TRBD1	CASSGSRDRGPDEKLFF	TGTGCCAGCAGCGGTTCCCGGGACAGGGGACCGGATGAAAAACTGTTTTTT
NA	TRBV5-6	TRBJ2-7	TRBD2	CASSSSAGTSGRLNYEQYF	TGTGCCAGCAGCTCTTCGGCCGGGACTAGCGGGAGATTAAACTACGAGCAGTACTTC
NA	TRBV13	TRBJ1-2	TRBD1	CASSPRQGEGYTF	TGTGCCAGCAGCCCAAGACAGGGGGAGGGCTACACCTTC
NA	TRBV28	TRBJ2-7	NA	CASSLNYSYEQYF	TGTGCCAGCAGTCTAAATTACTCCTACGAGCAGTACTTC
once	TRBV4-1	TRBJ2-5	NA	CASSQGSTLPGEETQYF	TGCGCCAGCAGCCAAGGATCGACACTACCGGGAGAAGAGACCCAGTACTTC
NA	TRBV2	TRBJ1-3	NA	CASSPTDSSGNTIYF	TGTGCCAGCAGTCCAACGGACAGCTCTGGAAACACCATATATTTT
NA	TRBV19	TRBJ1-1	NA	CASRRLGTEAFF	TGTGCCAGTAGGCGACTTGGCACTGAAGCTTTCTTT
NA	TRBV15	TRBJ2-7	NA	CATSRDGGGSSYEQYF	TGTGCCACCAGCAGAGATGGGGGCGGTAGCTCCTACGAGCAGTACTTC